One sample yielded the 9 T cell receptor beta chains listed below, sequenced in a study of cytomegalovirus exposure and HLA in healthy donors. Sequencing used immunoSEQ multiplex PCR; TCRdb keeps in-frame clones, though not all of them. The data hold approximately 300,000 clones, with approximately 86% observed a single time. The sample comprised PBMCs. The receptor set was obtained from a woman younger than 45 in good health and CMV-seropositive.

The V gene is TRBV7-2, the J gene TRBJ2-2; possible D gene TRBD1, 5 bases. With 5 bases removed from V and 5 bases from J, the gap between germline ends came to 18 bases. The CDR3 sequence is 16 residues long. The germline gives CDR1 SGHTA, CDR2 FQGNSA. The CDR3 here is CASSPGGAQGTGELFF. The DNA for the CDR3 is TGTGCCAGCAGCCCTGGCGGCGCTCAGGGAACCGGGGAGCTGTTTTTT. Combining the CDR3 with reference TRBV7-2 and TRBJ2-2 gives the whole variable domain GAGVSQSPSNKVTEKGKDVELRCDPISGHTALYWYRQSLGQGLEFLIYFQGNSAPDKSGLPSDRFSAERTGGSVSTLTIQRTQQEDSAVYLCASSPGGAQGTGELFFGEGSRLTVL.

V and J are TRBV5-4 and TRBJ2-5; tentative D call: TRBD1 (6 bases). The CDR3 covers 12 residues. Deletions cut 2 bases from V and 5 bases from J, with 7 bases between. CDR1 is SGHNT, CDR2 YYREEE, per germline (reference sequence). DNA for the CDR3: TGTGCCAGCAGCTTCCAGGGGGAGACCCAGTACTTC. Amino acids: CASSFQGETQYF.

In this sample, this clone turned up many times. The chain recombines TRBV5-6 with TRBJ1-2; 9 bases fit TRBD1. V gave up 2 bases and J gave up 8 bases; unmatched junction bases: 7. The CDR3 loop spans 14 amino acids. The V gene's germline CDR1 is SGHDT and CDR2 YYEEEE. The CDR3 nucleotides are TGTGCCAGCAGCTTTGCCGACAGGGGGGGCGGCTACACCTTC. This translates into CASSFADRGGGYTF.

The chain combines TRBV11-1 with TRBJ2-1; D might be TRBD1 (5 bases). The CDR3 runs 15 residues. CDR1 is SGHAT and CDR2 is FQDESV in the germline V gene (reference sequence). The V end was cut by 0 bases, the J end by 6 bases, with 12 bases between. This chain's CDR3 is CASSLAGRDVNEQFF. CDR3 DNA sequence: TGTGCCAGCAGCTTAGCGGGCAGGGATGTCAATGAGCAGTTCTTC.

The CDR3 is CASSVYNYGYTF. The DNA for the CDR3 is TGTGCCAGCAGTGTCTATAACTATGGCTACACCTTC. The rearrangement links TRBV2 to TRBJ1-2, with D unresolved. This CDR3 region has 12 residues. V shed 4 bases and J shed 1 base, with 4 bases lying between them. Germline CDR1 and CDR2: SNHLY and FYNNEI.

This clone was recorded a few times. Relative to the germline gene, one junction end is altered; a read error may explain this. The gene calls are TRBV9 and TRBJ1-2; D remains ambiguous. There are 9 residues in the CDR3. Per the germline V gene, CDR1 is SGDLS and CDR2 is YYNGEE. The chain's CDR3 is CASSAGSAF. For the CDR3, the DNA is TGTGCCAGCAGCGCTGGGTCCGCCTTC.

The table lists this clone with a few counts. The chain is built from TRBV19 and TRBJ1-5; possibly TRBD1 for D (5 bases). Germline V gene lookup returns CDR1 LNHDA and CDR2 SQIVND (reference sequence). The V gene lost 4 bases and the J gene lost 1 base, with 8 bases spanning the gap. This CDR3 has 14 amino acids. CDR3 coding DNA: TGTGCCAGTAGTACCAGGGTAAGCAATCAGCCCCAGCATTTT. This gives the protein CASSTRVSNQPQHF.

The chain combines TRBV30 with TRBJ1-4; 8 bases line up with TRBD1. The CDR3 is 15 amino acids. J gave up 5 bases and V 3 bases, and 8 bases lay outside the gene matches. Germline V gives CDR1 GTSNPN, CDR2 SVGIG (reference sequence). CDR3 coding DNA: TGTGCCTGGAGAAAGAGGGACAGGATAAATGAAAAACTGTTTTTT. Its protein product is CAWRKRDRINEKLFF.

Note on this clone: Other DNA variants within this sample encode the same CDR3. In nucleotides, the CDR3 is TGTGCCAGCAGCCCACAAGAGACCCAGTACTTC. It encodes CASSPQETQYF. The rearrangement uses TRBV7-9 and TRBJ2-5; D is undetermined. The CDR3 has 11 residues. V lost 5 bases and J lost 2, with 3 bases in between. Germline V gene sequence: CDR1 SEHNR, CDR2 FQNEAQ (reference sequence). Supplemented by reference TRBV7-9 and TRBJ2-5, the full variable domain reads DTGVSQNPRHKITKRGQNVTFRCDPISEHNRLYWYRQTLGQGPEFLTYFQNEAQLEKSRLLSDRFSAERPKGSFSTLEIQRTEQGDSAMYLCASSPQETQYFGPGTRLLVL.